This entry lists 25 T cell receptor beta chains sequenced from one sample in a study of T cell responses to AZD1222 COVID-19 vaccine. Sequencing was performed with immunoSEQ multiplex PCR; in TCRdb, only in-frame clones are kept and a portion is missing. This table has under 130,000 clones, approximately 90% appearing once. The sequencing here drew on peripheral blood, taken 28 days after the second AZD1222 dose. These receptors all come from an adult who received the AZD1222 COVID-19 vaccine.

The CDR3 loop reads CATGNLNTEAFF. The CDR3 nucleotides are TGTGCCACAGGAAACCTGAACACTGAAGCTTTCTTT. V and J are TRBV19 and TRBJ1-1; no definite D call. V lost 10 bases to trimming and J lost 0 bases, with 9 bases between them. The CDR3 loop spans 12 amino acids. Germline CDR1 is LNHDA and CDR2 is SQIVND (reference sequence).

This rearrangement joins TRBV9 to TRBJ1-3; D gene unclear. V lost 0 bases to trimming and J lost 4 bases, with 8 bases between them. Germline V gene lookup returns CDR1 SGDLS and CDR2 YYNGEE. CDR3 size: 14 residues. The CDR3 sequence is CASSVDGLGNTIYF. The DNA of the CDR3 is TGTGCCAGCAGCGTAGATGGGCTCGGAAACACCATATATTTT.

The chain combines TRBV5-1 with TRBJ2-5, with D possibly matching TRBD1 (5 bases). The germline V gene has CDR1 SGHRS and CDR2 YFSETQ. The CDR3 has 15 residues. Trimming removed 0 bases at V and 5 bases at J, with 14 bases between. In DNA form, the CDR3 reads TGCGCCAGCAGCTTGGGTTCAGGGTTCGGGGAGACCCAGTACTTC. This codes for CASSLGSGFGETQYF.

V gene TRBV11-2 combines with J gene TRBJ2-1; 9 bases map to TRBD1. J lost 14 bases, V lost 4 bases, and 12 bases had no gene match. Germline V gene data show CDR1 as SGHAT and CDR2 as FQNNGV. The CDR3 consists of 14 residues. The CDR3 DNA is TGTGCCAGCAGCTACAATACGGGACAGGGCCAGGAGTTCTTC. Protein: CASSYNTGQGQEFF.

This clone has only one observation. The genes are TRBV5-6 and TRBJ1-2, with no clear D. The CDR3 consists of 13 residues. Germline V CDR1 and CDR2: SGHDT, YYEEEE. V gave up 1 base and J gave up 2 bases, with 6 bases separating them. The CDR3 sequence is CASSLTANYGYTF. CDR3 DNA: TGTGCCAGCAGCTTGACAGCCAACTATGGCTACACCTTC.

The CDR3: CASSRSSGTADTQYF. The CDR3 DNA is TGTGCCAGCAGTCGGAGTAGCGGGACGGCAGATACGCAGTATTTT. The chain combines TRBV3-1 (or the pseudogene TRBV3-2) with TRBJ2-3; TRBD2 agrees at 8 bases. Trimming took 6 bases from V and 4 from J; bases not matched to a gene: 9. Germline V gene data show CDR1 as LGHDT and CDR2 as YNNKEL (reference sequence). This CDR3 is built from 15 residues.

CDR3 loop: CASIWTGGTPYNEQFF. As DNA, the CDR3 is TGTGCCAGCATCTGGACAGGGGGTACCCCTTACAATGAGCAGTTCTTC. The chain recombines TRBV21-1 with TRBJ2-1; TRBD1 is the table's D call and was not checked against the DNA. TRBV21-1 represents a pseudogene. The CDR3 extends over 16 amino acids.

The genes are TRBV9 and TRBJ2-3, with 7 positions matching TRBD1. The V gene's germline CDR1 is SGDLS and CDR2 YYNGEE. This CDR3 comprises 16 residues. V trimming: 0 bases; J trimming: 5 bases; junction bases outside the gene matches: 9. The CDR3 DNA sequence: TGTGCCAGCAGCGTAGCAGACAGGGATATTCGAGATACGCAGTATTTT. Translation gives CASSVADRDIRDTQYF.

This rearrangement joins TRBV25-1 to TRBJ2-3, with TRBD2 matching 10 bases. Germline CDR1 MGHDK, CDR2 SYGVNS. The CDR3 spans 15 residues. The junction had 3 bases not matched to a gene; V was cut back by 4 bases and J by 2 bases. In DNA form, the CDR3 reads TGTGCCAGCAGTGTTCTAGCGGGAGCCACAGATACGCAGTATTTT. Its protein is CASSVLAGATDTQYF.

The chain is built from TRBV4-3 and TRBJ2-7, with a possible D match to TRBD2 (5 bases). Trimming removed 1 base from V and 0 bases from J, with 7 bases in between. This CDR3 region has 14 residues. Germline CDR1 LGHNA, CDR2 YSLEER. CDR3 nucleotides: TGCGCCAGCAGCCAAGTCCGGGACTCCTACGAGCAGTACTTC. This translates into CASSQVRDSYEQYF.

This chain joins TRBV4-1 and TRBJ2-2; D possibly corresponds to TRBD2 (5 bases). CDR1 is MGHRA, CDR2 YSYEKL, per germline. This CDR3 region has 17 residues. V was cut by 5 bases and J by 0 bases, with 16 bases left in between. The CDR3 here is CASSKVANMTNTGELFF. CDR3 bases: TGCGCCAGCAGCAAGGTAGCGAATATGACGAACACCGGGGAGCTGTTTTTT.

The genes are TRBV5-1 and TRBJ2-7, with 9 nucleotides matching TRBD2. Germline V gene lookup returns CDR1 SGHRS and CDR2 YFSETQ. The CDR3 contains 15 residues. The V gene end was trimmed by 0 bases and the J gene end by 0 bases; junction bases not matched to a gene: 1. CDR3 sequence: CASSLVTSGSYEQYF. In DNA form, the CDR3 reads TGCGCCAGCAGCTTGGTGACTAGCGGCTCCTACGAGCAGTACTTC.

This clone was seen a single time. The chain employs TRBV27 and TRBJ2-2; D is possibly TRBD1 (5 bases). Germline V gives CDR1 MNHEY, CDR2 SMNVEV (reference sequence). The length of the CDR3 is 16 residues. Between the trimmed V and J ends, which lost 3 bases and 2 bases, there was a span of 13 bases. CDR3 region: CASSFWTLTNTGELFF. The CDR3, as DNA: TGTGCCAGCAGTTTTTGGACACTCACCAACACCGGGGAGCTGTTTTTT.

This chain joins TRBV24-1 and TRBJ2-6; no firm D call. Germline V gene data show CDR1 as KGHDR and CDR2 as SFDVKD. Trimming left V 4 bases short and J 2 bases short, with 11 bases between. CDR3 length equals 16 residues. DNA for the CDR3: TGTGCCACCAGTGAGCATGGGCCAGCTGGGGCCAACGTCCTGACTTTC. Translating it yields CATSEHGPAGANVLTF.

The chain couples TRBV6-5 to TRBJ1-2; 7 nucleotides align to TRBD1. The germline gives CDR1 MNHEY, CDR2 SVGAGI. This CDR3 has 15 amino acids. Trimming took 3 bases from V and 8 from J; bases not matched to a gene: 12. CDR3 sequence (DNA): TGTGCCAGCAGTTATGGCGCAGGGGGGTCGGGAGGCTACACCTTC. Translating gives CASSYGAGGSGGYTF.

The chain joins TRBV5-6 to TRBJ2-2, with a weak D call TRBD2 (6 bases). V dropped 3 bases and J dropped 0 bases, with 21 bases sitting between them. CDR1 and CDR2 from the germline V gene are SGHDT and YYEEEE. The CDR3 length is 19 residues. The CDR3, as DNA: TGTGCCAGCAGCTACTTGCGGGGCCCATTTGGGCCGAACACCGGGGAGCTGTTTTTT. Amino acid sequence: CASSYLRGPFGPNTGELFF.

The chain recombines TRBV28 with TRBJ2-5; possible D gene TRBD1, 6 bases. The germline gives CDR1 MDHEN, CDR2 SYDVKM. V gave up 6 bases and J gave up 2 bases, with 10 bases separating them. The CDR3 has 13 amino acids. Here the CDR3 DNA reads TGTGCCAGCAGCAGGGACATTCAAGAGACCCAGTACTTC. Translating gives CASSRDIQETQYF.

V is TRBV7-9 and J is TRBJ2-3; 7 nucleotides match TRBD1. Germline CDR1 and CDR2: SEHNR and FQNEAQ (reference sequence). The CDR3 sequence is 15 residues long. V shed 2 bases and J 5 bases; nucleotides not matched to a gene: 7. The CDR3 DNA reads TGTGCCAGCAGCTTAATGGGGTCAGGGGGAGATACGCAGTATTTT. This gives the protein CASSLMGSGGDTQYF.

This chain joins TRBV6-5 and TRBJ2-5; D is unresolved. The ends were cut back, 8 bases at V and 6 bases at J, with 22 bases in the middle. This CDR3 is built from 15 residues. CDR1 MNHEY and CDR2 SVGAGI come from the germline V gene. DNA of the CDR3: TGTGCCAGCGAGAGTGGCTCTGCCGCCTCCCAGACCCAGTACTTC. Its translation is CASESGSAASQTQYF.

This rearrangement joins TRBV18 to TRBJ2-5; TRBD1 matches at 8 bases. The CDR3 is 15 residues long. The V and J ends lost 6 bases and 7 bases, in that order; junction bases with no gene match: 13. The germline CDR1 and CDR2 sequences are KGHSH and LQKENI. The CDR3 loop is CASSRSTGESRTQYF. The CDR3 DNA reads TGTGCCAGCTCCCGGTCGACAGGGGAAAGTCGGACCCAGTACTTC.

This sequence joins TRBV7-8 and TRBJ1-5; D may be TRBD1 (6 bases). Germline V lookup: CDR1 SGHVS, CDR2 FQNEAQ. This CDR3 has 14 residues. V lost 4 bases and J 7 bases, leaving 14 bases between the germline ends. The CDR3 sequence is CASSSRGLNQPQHF. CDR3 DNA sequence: TGTGCCAGCAGCTCCAGGGGACTTAACCAGCCCCAGCATTTT.

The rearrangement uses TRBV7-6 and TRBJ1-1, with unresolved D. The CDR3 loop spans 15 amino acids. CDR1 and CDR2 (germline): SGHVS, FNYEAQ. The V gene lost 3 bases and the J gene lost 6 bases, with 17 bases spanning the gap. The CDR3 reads CASSFMGRENPEAFF. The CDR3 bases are TGTGCCAGCAGCTTTATGGGGAGGGAGAATCCTGAAGCTTTCTTT. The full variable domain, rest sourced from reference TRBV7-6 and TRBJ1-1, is GAGVSQSPRYKVTKRGQDVALRCDPISGHVSLYWYRQALGQGPEFLTYFNYEAQQDKSGLPNDRFSAERPEGSISTLTIQRTEQRDSAMYRCASSFMGRENPEAFFGQGTRLTVV.

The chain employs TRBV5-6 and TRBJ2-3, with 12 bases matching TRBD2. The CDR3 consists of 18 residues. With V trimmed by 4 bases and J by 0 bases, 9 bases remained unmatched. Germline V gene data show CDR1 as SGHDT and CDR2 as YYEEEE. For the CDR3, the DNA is TGTGCCAGCAGCGACGGGACTAGCGGGTCGTATAGCACAGATACGCAGTATTTT. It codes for CASSDGTSGSYSTDTQYF. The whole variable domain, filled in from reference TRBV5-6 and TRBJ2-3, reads DAGVTQSPTHLIKTRGQQVTLRCSPKSGHDTVSWYQQALGQGPQFIFQYYEEEERQRGNFPDRFSGHQFPNYSSELNVNALLLGDSALYLCASSDGTSGSYSTDTQYFGPGTRLTVL.

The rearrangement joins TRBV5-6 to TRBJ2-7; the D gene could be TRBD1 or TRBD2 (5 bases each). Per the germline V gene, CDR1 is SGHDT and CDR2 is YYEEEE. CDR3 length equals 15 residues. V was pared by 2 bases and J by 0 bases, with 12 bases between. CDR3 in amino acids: CASSFRTGPSYEQYF. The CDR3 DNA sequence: TGTGCCAGCAGCTTTCGCACGGGACCCTCCTACGAGCAGTACTTC.

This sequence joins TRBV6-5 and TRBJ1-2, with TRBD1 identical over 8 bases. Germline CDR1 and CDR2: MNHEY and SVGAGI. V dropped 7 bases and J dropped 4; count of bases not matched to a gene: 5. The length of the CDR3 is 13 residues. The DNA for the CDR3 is TGTGCCAGCAACCAAGGACAGGGCTATGGCTACACCTTC. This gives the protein CASNQGQGYGYTF.